This T cell receptor beta chain came from a study of blood T cell repertoires in COVID-19. Overall study: Spain, Italy and the United States supplied samples that represented acute and convalescent COVID-19. The analysed material was cDNA or gDNA that came from T cells, B-cell-depleted T cells, or PBMCs.

Authors' methods: Using reference gene primer amplification, nucleated cell counts were estimated. The table came from immunoSEQ multiplex PCR; TCRdb's copy has only in-frame clones and leaves some out. D and trimming come from the DNA, and the V and J calls and clone size come from that table. The sample lists a few hundred thousand clones; just under 90% were seen once. This clone was found a few times. This CDR3 spans 14 amino acids. Looked up from germline, CDR1 is SGHRS and CDR2 is YFSETQ. J gave up 6 bases and V 2 bases, and 4 bases lay outside the gene matches. This chain uses TRBV5-1 with TRBJ1-2; 10 bases align to TRBD1. The sample comprised peripheral blood. This receptor was taken from a middle-aged woman with acute or convalescent COVID-19. CDR3 loop: CASSFGDRGHGYTF. In DNA form, the CDR3 reads TGCGCCAGCAGCTTCGGGGACAGGGGTCATGGCTACACCTTC.